This TCR beta chain was found in a study of T cell clones after liver transplantation. The table came from immunoSEQ multiplex PCR; TCRdb's copy has only in-frame clones and leaves some out. The sample contains some 11,000 clones, around 70% of which appear only once. This clone was seen more than once but under ten times. V lost 2 bases and J lost 5, with 9 bases in between. Germline V CDR1 and CDR2: MNHEY, SVGAGI. The CDR3 runs 13 residues. Sequencing was performed on CD4+ T cells from blood, taken almost 33 months after liver transplant. This rearrangement joins TRBV6-5 to TRBJ1-2; D remains unclear. This sequence was found in a human patient who received a liver transplant. Some T cells may have originated in the graft donor. The CDR3 reads CASSYREAYGYTF. The CDR3 DNA reads as TGTGCCAGCAGTTACAGGGAAGCATATGGCTACACCTTC.